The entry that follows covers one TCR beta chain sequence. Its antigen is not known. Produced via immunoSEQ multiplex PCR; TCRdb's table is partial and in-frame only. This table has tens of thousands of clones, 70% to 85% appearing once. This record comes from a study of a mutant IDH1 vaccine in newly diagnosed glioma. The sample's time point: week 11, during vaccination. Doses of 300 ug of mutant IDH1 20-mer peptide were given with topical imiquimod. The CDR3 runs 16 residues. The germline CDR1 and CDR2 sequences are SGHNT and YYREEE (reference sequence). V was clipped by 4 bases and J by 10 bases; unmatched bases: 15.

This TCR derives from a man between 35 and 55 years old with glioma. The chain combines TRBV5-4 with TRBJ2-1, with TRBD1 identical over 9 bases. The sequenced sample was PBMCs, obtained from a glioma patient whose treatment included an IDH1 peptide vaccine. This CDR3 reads CASSLTGTGLLGEQFF. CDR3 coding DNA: TGTGCCAGCAGCCTAACCGGGACAGGGCTTTTGGGCGAGCAGTTCTTC. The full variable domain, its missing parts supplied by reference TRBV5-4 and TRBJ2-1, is ETGVTQSPTHLIKTRGQQVTLRCSSQSGHNTVSWYQQALGQGPQFIFQYYREEENGRGNFPPRFSGLQFPNYSSELNVNALELDDSALYLCASSLTGTGLLGEQFFGPGTRLTVL.